The clone carrying this T cell receptor beta chain occurred a few times. Antigen unknown. RNA transcripts provided the source from which TCR beta CDR3 regions were amplified. Researchers ran a first-round RT-PCR on the TCR CDR3 using the HTBI primer set. TCRdb analysed the multiplex PCR reads with MiXCR anew, one entry per CDR3 protein. The table includes approximately 410,000 distinct CDR3 sequences, roughly an eighth detected once. The data were obtained in a study of T cells in Graves' hyperthyroidism and ophthalmopathy. Study details: Pretreatment peripheral blood was obtained at initial diagnosis. Study-wide findings and caveats: Most expanded thyroid clonotypes above 0.001 also appeared in blood.

With V trimmed by 5 bases and J by 6 bases, 6 bases remained unmatched. Germline CDR1 DFQATT, CDR2 SNEGSKA (reference sequence). This CDR3 has 14 amino acids. Newly diagnosed patients aged 18 to 65 had hyperthyroidism of under 2 months' duration. From more than 9.5 ml of fresh peripheral blood, PBMCs were isolated. The chain combines TRBV20-1 with TRBJ2-1; 11 nucleotides align to TRBD2. Sequenced material: blood. This sequence was found in a woman under 30 with Graves' hyperthyroidism. The CDR3 DNA reads TGCAGTGCTCGAACTAGCGGGAGACTCAATGAGCAGTTCTTC. It codes for CSARTSGRLNEQFF.